Described below is a single T cell receptor (beta chain) sequence and its context. These data are taken from a study of cytomegalovirus exposure and HLA in healthy donors. This CDR3 is 14 amino acids long. The ends were cut back, 0 bases at V and 7 bases at J, with 12 bases in the middle. In germline, CDR1 is SGHDT, CDR2 YYEEEE. Data came from immunoSEQ multiplex PCR; TCRdb stores just in-frame clones and leaves some out. The sample has more than 250,000 clones, approximately 90% seen once. The chain carries TRBV5-6 and TRBJ2-3, with TRBD2 as a possible D gene (6 bases). The receptor's source is a woman aged 25 to 39 in good health and CMV-seropositive. What was sequenced was PBMCs. The CDR3 loop is CASSLVGGTNTQYF. The CDR3 bases are TGTGCCAGCAGCTTGGTTGGAGGGACGAATACGCAGTATTTT.